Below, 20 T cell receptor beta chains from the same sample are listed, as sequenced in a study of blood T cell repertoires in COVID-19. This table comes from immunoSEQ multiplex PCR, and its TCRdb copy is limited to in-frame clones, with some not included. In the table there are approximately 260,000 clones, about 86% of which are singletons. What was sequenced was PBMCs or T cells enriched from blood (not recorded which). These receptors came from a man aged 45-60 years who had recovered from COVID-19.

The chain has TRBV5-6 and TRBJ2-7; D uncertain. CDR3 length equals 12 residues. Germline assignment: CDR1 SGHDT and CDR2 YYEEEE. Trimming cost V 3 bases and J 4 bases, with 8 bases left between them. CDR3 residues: CASSSLNYEQYF. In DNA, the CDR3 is TGTGCCAGCAGCTCACTTAATTACGAGCAGTACTTC.

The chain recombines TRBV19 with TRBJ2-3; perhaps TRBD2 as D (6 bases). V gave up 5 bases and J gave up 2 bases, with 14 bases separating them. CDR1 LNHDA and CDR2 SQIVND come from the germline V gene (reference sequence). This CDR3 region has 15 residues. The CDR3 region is CASSQVGGPTDTQYF. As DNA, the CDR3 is TGTGCCAGTAGTCAGGTGGGAGGCCCCACAGATACGCAGTATTTT.

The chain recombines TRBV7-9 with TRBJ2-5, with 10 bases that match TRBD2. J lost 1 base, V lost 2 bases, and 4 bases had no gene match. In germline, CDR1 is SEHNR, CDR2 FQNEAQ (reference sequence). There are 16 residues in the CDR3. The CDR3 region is CASSLTGLAPQETQYF. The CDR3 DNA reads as TGTGCCAGCAGCTTAACGGGACTAGCGCCCCAAGAGACCCAGTACTTC.

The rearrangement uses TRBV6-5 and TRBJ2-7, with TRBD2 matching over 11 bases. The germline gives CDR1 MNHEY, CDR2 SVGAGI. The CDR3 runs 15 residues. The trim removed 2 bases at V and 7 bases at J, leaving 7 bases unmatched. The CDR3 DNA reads TGTGCCAGCAGTTACCAACTAGCGGGAGCGGGGGAGCAGTACTTC. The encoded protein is CASSYQLAGAGEQYF.

This CDR3 is CASSLQGGEKLFF. The CDR3 DNA is TGTGCCAGCAGCCTTCAGGGGGGAGAAAAACTGTTTTTT. The chain carries TRBV3-1 (or the pseudogene TRBV3-2) and TRBJ1-4, with 7 bases fitting TRBD1. The CDR3 covers 13 residues. V lost 4 bases, J lost 8 bases, and 4 bases stayed unmatched. CDR1 LGHDT and CDR2 YNNKEL come from the germline V gene (reference sequence).

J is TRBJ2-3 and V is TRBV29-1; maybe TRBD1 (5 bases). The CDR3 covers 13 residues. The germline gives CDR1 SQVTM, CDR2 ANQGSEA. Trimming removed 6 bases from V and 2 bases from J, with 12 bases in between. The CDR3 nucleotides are TGCAGCGTGCTGGACAAGTACACAGATACGCAGTATTTT. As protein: CSVLDKYTDTQYF.

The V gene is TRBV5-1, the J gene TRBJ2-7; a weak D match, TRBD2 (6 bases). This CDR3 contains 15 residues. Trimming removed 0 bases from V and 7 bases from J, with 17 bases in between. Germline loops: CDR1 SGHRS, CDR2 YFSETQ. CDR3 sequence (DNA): TGCGCCAGCAGCTTGGAAAGCGGGCGCTTGAGGGAGCAGTACTTC. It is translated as CASSLESGRLREQYF. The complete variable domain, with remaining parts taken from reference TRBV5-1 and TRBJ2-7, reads KAGVTQTPRYLIKTRGQQVTLSCSPISGHRSVSWYQQTPGQGLQFLFEYFSETQRNKGNFPGRFSGRQFSNSRSEMNVSTLELGDSALYLCASSLESGRLREQYFGPGTRLTVT.

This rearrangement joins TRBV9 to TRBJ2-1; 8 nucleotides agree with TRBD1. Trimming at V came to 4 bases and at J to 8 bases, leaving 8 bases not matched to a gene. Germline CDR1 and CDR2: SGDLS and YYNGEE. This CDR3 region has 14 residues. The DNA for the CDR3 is TGTGCCAGCAGCCCAGCGACAGGGGTCCATGAGCAGTTCTTC. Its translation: CASSPATGVHEQFF.

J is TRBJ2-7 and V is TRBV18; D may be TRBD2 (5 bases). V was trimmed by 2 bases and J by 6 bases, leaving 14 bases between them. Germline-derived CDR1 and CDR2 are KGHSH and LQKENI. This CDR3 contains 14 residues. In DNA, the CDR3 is TGTGCCAGCTCACCAACCGGGGATGTGGGCGAGCAGTACTTC. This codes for CASSPTGDVGEQYF.

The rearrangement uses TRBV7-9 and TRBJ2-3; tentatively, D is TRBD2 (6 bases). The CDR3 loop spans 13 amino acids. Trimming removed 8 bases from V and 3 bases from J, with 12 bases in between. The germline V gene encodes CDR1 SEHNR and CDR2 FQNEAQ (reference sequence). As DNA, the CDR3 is TGTGCCAGCGGGGATGGAGGGACAGATACGCAGTATTTT. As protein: CASGDGGTDTQYF.

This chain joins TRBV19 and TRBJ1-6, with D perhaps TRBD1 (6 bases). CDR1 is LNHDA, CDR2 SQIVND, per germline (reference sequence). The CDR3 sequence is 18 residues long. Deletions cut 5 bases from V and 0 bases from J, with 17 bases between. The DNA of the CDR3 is TGTGCCAGTAGTCCGGGACATCCACCCTCCTCCTATAATTCACCCCTCCACTTT. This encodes CASSPGHPPSSYNSPLHF.

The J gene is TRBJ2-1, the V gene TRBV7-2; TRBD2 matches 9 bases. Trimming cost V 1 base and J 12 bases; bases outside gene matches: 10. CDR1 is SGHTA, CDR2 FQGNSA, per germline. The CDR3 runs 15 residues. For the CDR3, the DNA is TGTGCCAGCAGCTTAGATGCTAGCGGGGTCCTCGGGCAGTTCTTC. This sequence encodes CASSLDASGVLGQFF.

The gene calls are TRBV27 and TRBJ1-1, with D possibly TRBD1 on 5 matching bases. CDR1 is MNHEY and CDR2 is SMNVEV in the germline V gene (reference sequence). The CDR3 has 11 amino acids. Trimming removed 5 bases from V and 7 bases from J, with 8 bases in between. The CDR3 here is CASSTGYEAFF. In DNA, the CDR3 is TGTGCCAGCAGTACAGGCTATGAAGCTTTCTTT.

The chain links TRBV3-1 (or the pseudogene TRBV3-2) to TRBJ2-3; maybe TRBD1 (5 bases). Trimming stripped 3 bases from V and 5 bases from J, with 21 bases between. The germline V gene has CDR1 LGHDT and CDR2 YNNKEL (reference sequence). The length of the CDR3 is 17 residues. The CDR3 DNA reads TGTGCCAGCAGCCACAAGGGGTCCCTTGTAGATGGAGATACGCAGTATTTT. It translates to CASSHKGSLVDGDTQYF.

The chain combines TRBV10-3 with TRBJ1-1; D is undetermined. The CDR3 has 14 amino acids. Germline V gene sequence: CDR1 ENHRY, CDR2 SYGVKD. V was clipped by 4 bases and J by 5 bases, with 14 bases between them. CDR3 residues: CAISGGTRRTEAFF. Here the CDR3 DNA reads TGTGCCATCAGTGGTGGCACTCGGAGGACTGAAGCTTTCTTT.

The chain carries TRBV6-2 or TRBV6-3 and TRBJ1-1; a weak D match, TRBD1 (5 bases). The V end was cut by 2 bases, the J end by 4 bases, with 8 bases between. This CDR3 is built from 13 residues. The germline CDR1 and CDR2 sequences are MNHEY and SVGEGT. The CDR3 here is CASSYAGLTEAFF. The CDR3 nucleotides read TGTGCCAGCAGTTACGCAGGGCTCACTGAAGCTTTCTTT.

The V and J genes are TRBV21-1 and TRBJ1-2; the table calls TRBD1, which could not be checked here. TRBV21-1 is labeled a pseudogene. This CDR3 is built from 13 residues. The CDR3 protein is CASSPGQHYGYTF. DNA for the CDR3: TGTGCCAGCAGCCCGGGACAGCACTATGGCTACACCTTC.

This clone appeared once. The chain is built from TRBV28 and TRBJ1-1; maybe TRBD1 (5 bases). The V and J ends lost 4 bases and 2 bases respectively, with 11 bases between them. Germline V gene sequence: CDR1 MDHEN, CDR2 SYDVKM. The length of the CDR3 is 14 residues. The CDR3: CASSWGGVNTEAFF. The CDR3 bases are TGTGCCAGCAGTTGGGGGGGAGTTAACACTGAAGCTTTCTTT.

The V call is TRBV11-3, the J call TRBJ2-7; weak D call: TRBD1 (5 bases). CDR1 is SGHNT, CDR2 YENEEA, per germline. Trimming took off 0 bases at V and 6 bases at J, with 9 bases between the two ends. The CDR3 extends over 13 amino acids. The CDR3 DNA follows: TGTGCCAGCAGCTTAGATCCGCAGGGCGAGCAGTACTTC. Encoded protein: CASSLDPQGEQYF. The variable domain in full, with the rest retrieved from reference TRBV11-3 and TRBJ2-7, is EAGVVQSPRYKIIEKKQPVAFWCNPISGHNTLYWYLQNLGQGPELLIRYENEEAVDDSQLPKDRFSAERLKGVDSTLKIQPAELGDSAVYLCASSLDPQGEQYFGPGTRLTVT.

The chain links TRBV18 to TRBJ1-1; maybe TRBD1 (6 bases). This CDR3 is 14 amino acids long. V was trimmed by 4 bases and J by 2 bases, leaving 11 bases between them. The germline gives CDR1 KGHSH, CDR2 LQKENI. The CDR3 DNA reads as TGTGCCAGCTCACTCACGGACAGCAACACTGAAGCTTTCTTT. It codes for CASSLTDSNTEAFF.